This TCR beta chain was documented in a study of blood T cell repertoires in COVID-19. Whole-study context: COVID-19 samples from acute and convalescent phases originated in the United States, Italy and Spain. The analysed material was cDNA or gDNA that came from T cells, B-cell-depleted T cells, or PBMCs.

Source study methods: Estimated nucleated cell counts came from reference gene primer amplification. The assay was immunoSEQ multiplex PCR, and TCRdb's table has in-frame clones only and misses some. The D gene and trimming were derived from the DNA, and the V and J assignments and clone size from that table. The sample holds almost 400,000 clones, approximately 89% seen once. The CDR3 sequence is 11 residues long. The ends were cut back, 2 bases at V and 2 bases at J, with 4 bases in the middle. Germline V CDR1 and CDR2: GTSNPN, SVGIG (reference sequence). Material for sequencing was peripheral blood. J is TRBJ2-7 and V is TRBV30, with D hard to call. The origin of this receptor is a woman in her sixties with COVID-19, enrolled during active disease. The CDR3 DNA is TGTGCCTGGAGTTCCGCCTACGAGCAGTACTTC. It is translated as CAWSSAYEQYF.